Described below is a single TCR beta chain sequence and its context. What it binds is not known. TCR beta libraries used about 1.8 micrograms of DNA from cryopreserved PBMCs. The data stem from a study of cytotoxic CD8 clonotypes in ibrutinib-treated CLL. About the research overall: Among the samples, the mean was roughly 280,000 productive templates and tens of thousands of productive rearrangements. Study observations and caveats: T-cell clonality at baseline went above that of age-matched healthy donors and rose and fell with circulating CD8+ T-cell counts. The study found clonality rose at ibrutinib response, then fell toward baseline at progression.

V gave up 3 bases and J gave up 4 bases, with 12 bases separating them. The CDR3 is 14 residues long. Germline V CDR1 and CDR2: SGHAT, FQNNGV. The table came from immunoSEQ multiplex PCR; TCRdb's copy has only in-frame clones and leaves some out. The sample gives about 130,000 clones, 79% of which show up once; roughly 13% is in the top ten. The V and J genes are TRBV11-2 and TRBJ2-5; weak D call: TRBD2 (6 bases). The sequenced sample was PBMCs, obtained after 12 months of ibrutinib treatment. This receptor was taken from a human donor with chronic lymphocytic leukemia. The CDR3 nucleotides read TGTGCCAGCAGCTTCCGGGAGAATGCAGAGACCCAGTACTTC. Translated, it gives CASSFRENAETQYF. Full variable domain (remainder filled in from reference TRBV11-2 and TRBJ2-5): EAGVAQSPRYKIIEKRQSVAFWCNPISGHATLYWYQQILGQGPKLLIQFQNNGVVDDSQLPKDRFSAERLKGVDSTLKIQPAKLEDSAVYLCASSFRENAETQYFGPGTRLLVL.